This TCR beta chain was profiled in a study of control samples from healthy donors and cancer patients. Between the trimmed V and J ends, which lost 10 bases and 6 bases, there was a span of 19 bases. This CDR3 is built from 13 residues. From germline, CDR1 is MDHEN and CDR2 SYDVKM. TCRdb's table, derived via immunoSEQ multiplex PCR, lists solely in-frame clones and lacks some. Found here are roughly 81,000 clones, about 79% of them singletons; the top ten hold roughly 11%. The gene calls are TRBV28 and TRBJ2-7, with D tentatively TRBD2 (6 bases). The source is a man in his 60s with head and neck cancer. The sample consisted of PBMCs. The CDR3 is CATMLEGFGEQYF. The CDR3 DNA reads as TGTGCCACCATGCTGGAGGGTTTCGGCGAGCAGTACTTC.